The 23 T cell receptor beta chains given below trace back to one sample, sequenced in a study of T-cell reconstitution after alpha-beta-depleted transplantation in children. For TCRbeta, the library was prepared with unique molecular identifiers. TCRdb processed the PCR reads anew with MiXCR; each CDR3 protein has one entry. The sample lists some 200,000 distinct CDR3 sequences; 9.7% were seen once. Sequencing used PBMCs from the stem cell graft donor, obtained from the stem cell graft. The receptors derive from a human donor who donated a stem cell graft to a child with SCID.

The table lists this clonotype with many counts. The V and J genes are TRBV5-1 and TRBJ2-6; 8 nucleotides line up with TRBD1. The length of the CDR3 is 17 residues. The V and J ends lost 0 bases and 0 bases, in that order; junction bases with no gene match: 2. The V gene's germline CDR1 is SGHRS and CDR2 YFSETQ. CDR3 sequence reads: CASSLGTGGSGANVLTF. CDR3 sequence (DNA): TGCGCCAGCAGCTTGGGTACAGGGGGCTCTGGGGCCAACGTCCTGACTTTC. The full variable domain, its missing parts supplied by reference TRBV5-1 and TRBJ2-6, is KAGVTQTPRYLIKTRGQQVTLSCSPISGHRSVSWYQQTPGQGLQFLFEYFSETQRNKGNFPGRFSGRQFSNSRSEMNVSTLELGDSALYLCASSLGTGGSGANVLTFGAGSRLTVL.

This clonotype has ten or more counts. The chain combines TRBV15 with TRBJ1-5; a weak D match, TRBD1 (5 bases). The V gene's germline CDR1 is LNHNV and CDR2 YYDKDF (reference sequence). The germline V and J ends were trimmed by 0 bases and 5 bases, with 11 bases remaining between them. This CDR3 is built from 15 residues. The CDR3 DNA sequence: TGTGCCACCAGCAGAGACATTAGGGGAGATCAGCCCCAGCATTTT. This gives the protein CATSRDIRGDQPQHF.

The chain uses TRBV28 and TRBJ2-2; D perhaps matches TRBD2 (7 bases). Trimming removed 8 bases from V and 7 bases from J, with 23 bases in between. Germline CDR1 is MDHEN and CDR2 is SYDVKM. The CDR3 has 16 residues. The CDR3 sequence is CASQEGGITRRGELFF. For the CDR3, the DNA is TGTGCCAGCCAAGAGGGGGGGATCACCCGACGCGGGGAGCTGTTTTTT.

This clonotype has at least ten counts. The chain links TRBV24-1 to TRBJ2-3; tentatively, D is TRBD1 (6 bases). The germline V gene encodes CDR1 KGHDR and CDR2 SFDVKD. CDR3 size: 17 residues. The germline V and J ends were trimmed by 4 bases and 1 base, with 17 bases remaining between them. The CDR3 loop reads CATSEPSQGTRTDTQYF. CDR3 in DNA: TGTGCCACCAGTGAACCTAGCCAGGGGACGCGCACAGATACGCAGTATTTT.

Many counts were recorded for this clonotype. The chain carries TRBV3-1 and TRBJ1-1; D unresolved. Trimming removed 3 bases at V and 1 base at J, with 12 bases between. This CDR3 comprises 15 residues. Germline lookup yields CDR1 LGHDT and CDR2 YNNKEL (reference sequence). This chain's CDR3 is CASSHGPTGNTEAFF. CDR3 nucleotides: TGTGCCAGCAGCCACGGCCCGACGGGGAACACTGAAGCTTTCTTT.

This clonotype was picked up many times. The gene calls are TRBV5-1 and TRBJ2-5, with D possibly TRBD2 on 5 matching bases. CDR1 SGHRS and CDR2 YFSETQ come from the germline V gene. The CDR3 is made up of 17 amino acids. Trimming stripped 1 base from V and 2 bases from J, with 18 bases between. The CDR3, as DNA: TGCGCCAGCAGCTTGCCTATCAATCCAGGACTTCAAGAGACCCAGTACTTC. Translated: CASSLPINPGLQETQYF.

There are many counts of this clonotype. The CDR3 DNA is TGTGCCAGCAGTTTATTGTTCGGGGGGTCTATGGCCTACACCTTC. Translation gives CASSLLFGGSMAYTF. The chain links TRBV27 to TRBJ1-2; D may be TRBD1 (5 bases). Germline V gives CDR1 MNHEY, CDR2 SMNVEV (reference sequence). V dropped 1 base and J dropped 10 bases, with 19 bases sitting between them. The CDR3 length is 15 residues.

In this sample, this clonotype turned up many times. The V gene is TRBV20-1, the J gene TRBJ1-6; D gene unclear. The germline V and J ends were trimmed by 6 bases and 0 bases, with 12 bases remaining between them. Germline loops: CDR1 DFQATT, CDR2 SNEGSKA (reference sequence). This CDR3 is 15 amino acids long. In DNA, the CDR3 is TGCAGTGCCGAGGCCGAGAGCTCCTATAATTCACCCCTCCACTTT. Protein sequence: CSAEAESSYNSPLHF.

This clonotype showed up many times. The rearrangement uses TRBV5-1 and TRBJ2-7; D gene uncertain. V was cut by 2 bases and J by 1 base, with 10 bases left in between. This CDR3 spans 14 amino acids. In germline, CDR1 is SGHRS, CDR2 YFSETQ. CDR3 sequence: CASSLSDPSYEQYF. For the CDR3, the DNA is TGCGCCAGCAGCTTATCAGACCCGTCCTACGAGCAGTACTTC.

A note on this clonotype: Sequence at one end of the junction differs from germline and may be a read error. The chain employs TRBV7-9 and TRBJ2-5, with TRBD2 identical over 7 bases. This CDR3 region has 13 residues. In germline, CDR1 is SEHNR, CDR2 FQNEAQ (reference sequence). The CDR3, as DNA: TGTGCCAGCAGCTACGTCCAGGCGGGGGAGATACATTTC. This codes for CASSYVQAGEIHF.

This clonotype has a count of ten or more. The gene calls are TRBV27 and TRBJ1-1; tentatively, D is TRBD1 (5 bases). Germline V CDR1 and CDR2: MNHEY, SMNVEV (reference sequence). The CDR3 runs 15 residues. Trimming removed 6 bases at V and 0 bases at J, with 14 bases between. This CDR3 is CASSPGTVMNTEAFF. In DNA form, the CDR3 reads TGTGCCAGCAGCCCTGGGACGGTGATGAACACTGAAGCTTTCTTT.

This clonotype was detected only a few times. This chain uses TRBV2 with TRBJ1-1; 7 nucleotides agree with TRBD1. V lost 6 bases, J lost 1 base, and 5 bases stayed unmatched. CDR3 size: 14 residues. The germline gives CDR1 SNHLY, CDR2 FYNNEI. The chain's CDR3 is CASRRDSKNTEAFF. The DNA of the CDR3 is TGTGCCAGCAGGCGGGACAGCAAGAACACTGAAGCTTTCTTT.

This clonotype was seen at least ten times. The chain carries TRBV5-1 and TRBJ2-1; the D gene is possibly TRBD2 (6 bases). The germline V gene encodes CDR1 SGHRS and CDR2 YFSETQ. CDR3 size: 14 residues. V lost 0 bases and J 9 bases, leaving 13 bases between the germline ends. In nucleotides, the CDR3 is TGCGCCAGCAGCTTGGCTCCGGGGGTAACTGAGCAGTTCTTC. The encoded protein is CASSLAPGVTEQFF.

This clonotype was counted many times. The V and J genes are TRBV7-6 and TRBJ1-1; D remains unclear. Germline CDR1 reads SGHVS; CDR2 reads FNYEAQ. The CDR3 length is 14 residues. The V end lost 1 base, the J end lost 7 bases, and 13 bases lay between the germline ends. CDR3 sequence: CASSLDSRWGEAFF. The CDR3 coding sequence is TGTGCCAGCAGCTTAGACTCGCGTTGGGGTGAAGCTTTCTTT.

Remarks on this clonotype: This may be a read error: a much more frequent sequence differs by one nucleotide. V usage is TRBV20-1 and J usage is TRBJ2-3; 12 bases line up with TRBD1. The trim removed 1 base at V and 7 bases at J, leaving 6 bases unmatched. This CDR3 is 15 amino acids long. In germline, CDR1 is DFQATT, CDR2 SNEGSKA (reference sequence). The CDR3 here is CSARGGTGGSYTQYF. In DNA, the CDR3 is TGCAGTGCTAGAGGCGGGACAGGGGGCTCCTATACGCAGTATTTT.

This clonotype was observed at least ten times. This rearrangement joins TRBV24-1 to TRBJ1-1, with D perhaps matching TRBD1 (5 bases). The CDR3 runs 16 residues. CDR1 is KGHDR, CDR2 SFDVKD, per germline. The V and J ends lost 6 bases and 3 bases respectively, with 19 bases between them. CDR3 region: CATSPGTAIHYTEAFF. Written as DNA, the CDR3 is TGTGCCACCAGTCCGGGGACGGCCATCCATTACACTGAAGCTTTCTTT.

This clonotype was picked up many times. The CDR3 spells CASSQPGDTEKLFF. Here the CDR3 DNA reads TGCGCCAGCAGCCAACCAGGGGATACCGAAAAACTGTTTTTT. This sequence joins TRBV4-3 and TRBJ1-4, with D perhaps TRBD1 (6 bases). Trimming left V 2 bases short and J 8 bases short, with 12 bases between. The CDR3 is made up of 14 amino acids. CDR1 and CDR2 (germline): LGHNA, YSLEER.

This clonotype has a count of ten or more. The CDR3 loop is CASSVGAGGVYEQYF. In DNA form, the CDR3 reads TGTGCCAGCAGCGTAGGAGCAGGGGGTGTCTACGAGCAGTACTTC. The V and J genes are TRBV9 and TRBJ2-7; the match to TRBD1 covers 7 bases. The CDR3 is 15 amino acids. V dropped 0 bases and J dropped 3; count of bases not matched to a gene: 6. Looked up from germline, CDR1 is SGDLS and CDR2 is YYNGEE.

This clonotype showed up many times. This sequence joins TRBV10-3 and TRBJ2-7; 7 nucleotides agree with TRBD1. The CDR3 totals 13 residues. The trim removed 3 bases at V and 4 bases at J, leaving 3 bases unmatched. Looked up from germline, CDR1 is ENHRY and CDR2 is SYGVKD. This CDR3 is CAISDDRAYEQYF. In DNA form, the CDR3 reads TGTGCCATCAGTGATGACAGGGCTTACGAGCAGTACTTC.

CDR3 in DNA: TGTGCCAGCAGCCCACCCGGGACAGGGATGACCGGGGAGCTGTTTTTT. It is translated as CASSPPGTGMTGELFF. The chain joins TRBV7-9 to TRBJ2-2, with 9 nucleotides matching TRBD1. The junction had 9 bases not matched to a gene; V was cut back by 5 bases and J by 5 bases. This CDR3 contains 16 residues. Per the germline V gene, CDR1 is SEHNR and CDR2 is FQNEAQ (reference sequence).

This clonotype was detected ten times or more. The genes are TRBV20-1 and TRBJ2-1; possibly TRBD1 or TRBD2 for D (5 bases each). The CDR3 contains 17 residues. V lost 3 bases and J 0 bases, leaving 18 bases between the germline ends. Germline V gives CDR1 DFQATT, CDR2 SNEGSKA (reference sequence). The CDR3 here is CSASGAQAGSSYNEQFF. In DNA form, the CDR3 reads TGCAGTGCTAGCGGGGCCCAGGCAGGGAGCTCCTACAATGAGCAGTTCTTC.

This clonotype came up many times. The chain uses TRBV30 and TRBJ2-6, with unresolved D. The CDR3 consists of 13 residues. Germline CDR1 reads GTSNPN; CDR2 reads SVGIG (reference sequence). The ends were cut back, 2 bases at V and 3 bases at J, with 5 bases in the middle. DNA of the CDR3: TGTGCCTGGAGTAGCAGTGGGGCCAACGTCCTGACTTTC. Translated, it gives CAWSSSGANVLTF.

This clonotype appeared many times. This chain uses TRBV28 with TRBJ1-5, with 9 bases lining up with TRBD1. CDR3 size: 15 residues. Germline loops: CDR1 MDHEN, CDR2 SYDVKM. J gave up 3 bases and V 10 bases, and 10 bases lay outside the gene matches. The DNA for the CDR3 is TGTGCCATCGGTAAAGGGACAGGGAACAATCAGCCCCAGCATTTT. It codes for CAIGKGTGNNQPQHF.